The source of this TCR beta chain is a study of T cell responses to AZD1222 COVID-19 vaccine (dated by TCRdb to the early 2020s). As for the study more broadly: AZD1222 recipients given second doses at about 4 weeks or at about 12 weeks were pooled, since spike-specific TCR depth and breadth were not found to differ between the two schedules. A total of more than 230 trial participants underwent TCR sequencing, of whom roughly 210 had received two doses of AZD1222 and approximately 25 had received two doses of the MenACWY control vaccine. Trial participants were enrolled by age into 18-55, 56-69 and 70-plus year subgroups, with 148, 28 and 57 TCR-sequenced participants respectively. What the authors observed across the whole study: A significant rise in spike-specific TCR breadth and depth was observed after two AZD1222 doses relative to day 0 and relative to MenACWY recipients. The 56-69-year group was small, and its depth increase did not reach significance, likely because of low power. CD4 TCRs associated with the vaccine covered the entire spike protein, and the dominant responses were in regions 160-218 and 743-854. Epitopes outside the regions mutated in the B.1.351 and B.1.1.7 variants were reportedly recognized by nearly half of the unique spike-specific TCRs. No day 14 peak-response samples were available, so repertoires were characterized only after the peak T cell response. Participants were mostly white British and included more females than males, and it was suggested by the authors that clonal diversity may have been underestimated. Only 5 to 7 AZD1222 recipients were SARS-CoV-2 seropositive at baseline, limiting conclusions about previously exposed vaccinees.

The CDR3 regions of human TCRbeta chains were subjected to immunosequencing. The authors processed their data as follows. Repertoire TCRs were checked for matches against a reference library of SARS-CoV-2-specific TCRs that had been generated using the MIRA antigen-specificity platform. Breadth was defined as the fraction of unique TCRs that were SARS-CoV-2-associated, and depth was defined as the fraction of total T cells that were SARS-CoV-2-associated. Using the MIRA data, every spike-specific TCR was mapped to the spike region that the TCR reacted to and assigned to either a CD4 or a CD8 class. Log10-transformed breadth and depth values were compared by one-way ANOVA with Sidak's multiple comparisons tests. TCRdb took over this immuneACCESS table, retaining in-frame rearrangements with V and J assigned. Such tables are incomplete; in checked studies, under half of the missing clones stem from an unresolved V gene, and the remainder is unexplained. V, J and clone size reflect that table, while D and trimming were determined from the DNA. The sample table holds about 130,000 clones, of which 85% to 95% were seen once. In total, the top ten clones hold roughly 7.2% of the sample.

What this sample's time point label stands for: baseline before first vaccination. Samples from vaccinated people were obtained from the UK trials COV001 and COV002, which included a single-blind randomized controlled phase 2/3 trial of AZD1222 (ChAdOx1 nCoV-19) in healthy adults. For TCRbeta chain sequencing, PBMC samples from trial participants were taken at day 0 and at day 28 after the second dose. The cysteine opens and the phenylalanine closes a CDR3 of 12 amino acids. The retained sequence is limited to the CDR3, 36 bases, with the frame set at the first base. The germline V gene (reference sequence) yields SEHNR for CDR1 and FQNEAQ for CDR2. V was cut back by 5 bases and J by 10 bases, leaving a gap of 14 bases between them. Concerning this clone: Its recognized antigen is unknown. The input lacks base qualities; no much larger clone sits a single base away.

This sample comprised peripheral blood, obtained on day 0 of AZD1222 vaccination. This sequence originates from an adult in good health. The sequence is built from TRBV7-9 and TRBJ1-1; the D gene is possibly TRBD1, with 5 bases matching. CDR3 protein: CASSLGVIGAFF. The sequenced DNA: TGTGCCAGCAGCCTAGGGGTTATAGGAGCTTTCTTT.